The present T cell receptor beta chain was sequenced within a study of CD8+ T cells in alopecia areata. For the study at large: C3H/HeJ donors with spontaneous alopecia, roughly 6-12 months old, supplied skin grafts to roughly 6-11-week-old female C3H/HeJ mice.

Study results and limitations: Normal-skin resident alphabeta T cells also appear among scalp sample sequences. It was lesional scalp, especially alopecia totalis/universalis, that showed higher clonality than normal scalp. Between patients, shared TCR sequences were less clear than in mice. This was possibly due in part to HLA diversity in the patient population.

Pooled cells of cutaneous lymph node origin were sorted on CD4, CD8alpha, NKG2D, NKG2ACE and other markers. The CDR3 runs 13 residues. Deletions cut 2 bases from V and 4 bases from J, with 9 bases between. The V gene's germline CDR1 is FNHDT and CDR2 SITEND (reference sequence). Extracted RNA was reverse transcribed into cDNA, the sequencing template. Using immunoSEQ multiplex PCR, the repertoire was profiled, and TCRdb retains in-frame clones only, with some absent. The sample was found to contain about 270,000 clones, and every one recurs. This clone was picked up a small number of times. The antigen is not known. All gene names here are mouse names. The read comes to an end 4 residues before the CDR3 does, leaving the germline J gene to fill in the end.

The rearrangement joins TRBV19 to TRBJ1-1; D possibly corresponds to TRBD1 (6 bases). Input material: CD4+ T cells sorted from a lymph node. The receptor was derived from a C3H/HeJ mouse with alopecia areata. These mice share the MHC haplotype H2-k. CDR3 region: CASSMGGATEVFF. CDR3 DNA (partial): TGTGCCAGCAGTATGGGGGGGGCCACA.